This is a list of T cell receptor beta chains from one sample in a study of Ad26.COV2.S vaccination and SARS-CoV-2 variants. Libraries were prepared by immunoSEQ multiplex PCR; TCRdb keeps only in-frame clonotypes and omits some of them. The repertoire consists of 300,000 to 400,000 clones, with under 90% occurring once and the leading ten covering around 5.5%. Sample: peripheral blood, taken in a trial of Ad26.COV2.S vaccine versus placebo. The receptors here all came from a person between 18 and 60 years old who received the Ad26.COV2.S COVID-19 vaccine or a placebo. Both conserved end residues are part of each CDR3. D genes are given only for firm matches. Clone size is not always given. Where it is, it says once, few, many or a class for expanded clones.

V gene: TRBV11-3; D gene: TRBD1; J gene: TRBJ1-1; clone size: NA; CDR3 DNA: TGTGCCAGCAGCTCCCGACAGGGTGAAGCTTTCTTT; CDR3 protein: CASSSRQGEAFF
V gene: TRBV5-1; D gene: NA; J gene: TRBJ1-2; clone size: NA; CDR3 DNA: TGCGCCAGCAGCTTGGAAATTGGCGGCTACACCTTC; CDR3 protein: CASSLEIGGYTF
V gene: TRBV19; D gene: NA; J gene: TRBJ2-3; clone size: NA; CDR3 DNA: TGTGCCAGTAGTATTAAGTGGGGCACAGATACGCAGTATTTT; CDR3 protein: CASSIKWGTDTQYF
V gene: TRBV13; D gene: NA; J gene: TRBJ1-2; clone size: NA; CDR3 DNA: TGTGCCAGCAGCTCTGGGGAGAACTATGGCTACACCTTC; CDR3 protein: CASSSGENYGYTF
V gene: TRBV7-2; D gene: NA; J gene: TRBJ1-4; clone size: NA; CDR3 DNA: TGTGCCAGCAGCTTAGTTCCGGATGAAAAACTGTTTTTT; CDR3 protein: CASSLVPDEKLFF
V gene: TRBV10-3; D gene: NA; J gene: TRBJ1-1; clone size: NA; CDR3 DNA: TGTGCCATCAGTGTCGGCAGCCATAACACTGAAGCTTTCTTT; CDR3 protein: CAISVGSHNTEAFF
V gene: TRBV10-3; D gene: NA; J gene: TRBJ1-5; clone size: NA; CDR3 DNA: TGTGCCATCGGTCGGTCGATCGGGTTCGTCCAGCCCCAGCATTTT; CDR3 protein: CAIGRSIGFVQPQHF
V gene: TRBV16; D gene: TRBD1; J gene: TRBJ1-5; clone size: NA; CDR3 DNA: TGTGCCAGCAGCCAAACTAGGGGACAGGGTTCGTTCGGCAATCAGCCCCAGCATTTT; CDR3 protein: CASSQTRGQGSFGNQPQHF
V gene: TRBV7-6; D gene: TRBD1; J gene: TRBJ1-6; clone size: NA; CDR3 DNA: TGTGCCAGCAGCAGCGGACAGGGGCAAAATTCACCCCTCCACTTT; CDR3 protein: CASSSGQGQNSPLHF
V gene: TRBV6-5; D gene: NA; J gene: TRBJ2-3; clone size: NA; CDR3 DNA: TGTGCCAGCAGTTTTAGCGGAAGCACAGATACGCAGTATTTT; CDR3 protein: CASSFSGSTDTQYF
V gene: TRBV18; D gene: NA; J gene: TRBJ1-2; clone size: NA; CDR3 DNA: TGTGCCAGCTCACCGTTAGACGTACTGGGGGGCTACACCTTC; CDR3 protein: CASSPLDVLGGYTF
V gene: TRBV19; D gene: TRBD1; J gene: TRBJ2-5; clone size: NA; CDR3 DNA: TGTGCCAGTAGTCGCGGATGGGACAGCTATCAAGAGACCCAGTACTTC; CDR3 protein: CASSRGWDSYQETQYF
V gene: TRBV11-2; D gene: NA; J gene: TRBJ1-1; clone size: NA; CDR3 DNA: TGTGCCAGCAGCCCCGTCCACAATCCCTCCCTAGGGGCTTTCTTT; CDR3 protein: CASSPVHNPSLGAFF
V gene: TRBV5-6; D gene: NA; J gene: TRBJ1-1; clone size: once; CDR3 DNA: TGTGCCAGCAGCCAACTTACAGGAAAGAACACTGAAGCTTTCTTT; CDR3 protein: CASSQLTGKNTEAFF
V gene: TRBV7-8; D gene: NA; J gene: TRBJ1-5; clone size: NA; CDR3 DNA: TGTGCCAGCAGCTTAGTAGAATATAGCAATCAGCCCCAGCATTTT; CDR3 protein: CASSLVEYSNQPQHF
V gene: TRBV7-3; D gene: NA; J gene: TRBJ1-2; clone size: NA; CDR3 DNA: TGTGCCAGCAGCTCCCAAGACAGCTATGGCTACACCTTC; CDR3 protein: CASSSQDSYGYTF
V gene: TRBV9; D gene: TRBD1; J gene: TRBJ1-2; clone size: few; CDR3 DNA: TGTGCCAGCAGCTACGGGACAGGGGGCCATGGCTACACCTTC; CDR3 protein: CASSYGTGGHGYTF
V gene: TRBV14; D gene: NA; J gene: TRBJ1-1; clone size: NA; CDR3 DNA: TGTGCCAGCAGCCTACACGTGGGACAGAACACTGAAGCTTTCTTT; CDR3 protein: CASSLHVGQNTEAFF
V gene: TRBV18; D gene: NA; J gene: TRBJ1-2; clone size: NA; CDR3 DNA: TGTGCCAGCTCACCACCCCGGACAGAAAAGGGTGGCTACACCTTC; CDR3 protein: CASSPPRTEKGGYTF
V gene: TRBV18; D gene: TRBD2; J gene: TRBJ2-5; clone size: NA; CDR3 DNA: TGTGCCAGCTCACCAAGGCTAGCGGCAAAAGAGACCCAGTACTTC; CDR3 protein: CASSPRLAAKETQYF
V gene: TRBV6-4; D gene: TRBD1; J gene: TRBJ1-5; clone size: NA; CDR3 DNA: TGTGCCAGCAGTTCAAATCCAGGGGGCCAGCCCCAGCATTTT; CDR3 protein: CASSSNPGGQPQHF
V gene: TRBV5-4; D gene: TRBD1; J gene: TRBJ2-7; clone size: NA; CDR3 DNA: TGTGCCAGCAGCTCTGGACAGGACCTGGTGTCCTACGAGCAGTACTTC; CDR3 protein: CASSSGQDLVSYEQYF
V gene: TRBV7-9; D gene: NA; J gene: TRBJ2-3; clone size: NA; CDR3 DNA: TGTGCCAGCAGCCTCCAGCTCACAGATACGCAGTATTTT; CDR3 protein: CASSLQLTDTQYF
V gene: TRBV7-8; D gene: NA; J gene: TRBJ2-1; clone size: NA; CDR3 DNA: TGTGCCAGCAGCCCATCCGCTGACAGCTACAATGAGCAGTTCTTC; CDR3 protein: CASSPSADSYNEQFF